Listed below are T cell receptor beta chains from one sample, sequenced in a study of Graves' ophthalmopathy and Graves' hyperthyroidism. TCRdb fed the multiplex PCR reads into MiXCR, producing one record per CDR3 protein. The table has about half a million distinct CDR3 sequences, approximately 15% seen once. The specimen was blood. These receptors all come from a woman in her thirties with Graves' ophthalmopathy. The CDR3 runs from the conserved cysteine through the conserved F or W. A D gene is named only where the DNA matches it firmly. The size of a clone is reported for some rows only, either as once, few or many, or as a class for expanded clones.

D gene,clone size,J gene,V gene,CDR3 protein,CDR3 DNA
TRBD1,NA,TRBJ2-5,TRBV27,CASSSYLTGLETQYF,TGTGCCAGCAGTTCCTATTTGACAGGGCTAGAGACCCAGTACTTC
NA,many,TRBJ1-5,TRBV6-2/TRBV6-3,CASSYLGRGNQPQHF,TGTGCCAGCAGTTACCTCGGCCGAGGAAATCAGCCCCAGCATTTT
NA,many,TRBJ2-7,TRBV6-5,CASSSTGNIYEQYF,TGTGCCAGCAGTTCTACAGGGAATATTTACGAGCAGTACTTC
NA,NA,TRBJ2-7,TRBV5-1,CASSLANSRGSYEQYF,TGCGCCAGCAGCTTGGCCAATTCAAGGGGCTCCTACGAGCAGTACTTC
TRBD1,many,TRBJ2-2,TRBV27,CASTLLGGQGEGGELFF,TGTGCCAGCACCCTTTTAGGTGGACAGGGGGAGGGCGGGGAGCTGTTTTTT
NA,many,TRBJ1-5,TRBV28,CASTPRTFRSGNQPQHF,TGTGCCAGCACCCCCCGTACCTTCCGCTCGGGCAATCAGCCCCAGCATTTT
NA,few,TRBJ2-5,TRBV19,CASTIGSGLEETQYF,TGTGCCAGTACTATAGGTTCGGGGCTCGAAGAGACCCAGTACTTC
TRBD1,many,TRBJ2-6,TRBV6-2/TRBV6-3,CASSYSRLDRAGANVLTF,TGTGCCAGCAGTTACTCGAGGCTTGACAGGGCTGGGGCCAACGTCCTGACTTTC
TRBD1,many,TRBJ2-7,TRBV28,CASYLTGVEQYF,TGTGCCAGCTACCTGACAGGGGTTGAGCAGTACTTC
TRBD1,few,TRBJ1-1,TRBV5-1,CASSWDRGTTEAFF,TGCGCCAGCAGCTGGGACAGGGGGACGACTGAAGCTTTCTTT
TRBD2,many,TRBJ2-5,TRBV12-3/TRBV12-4,CASKRGGAGETQYF,TGTGCCAGCAAGCGGGGGGGCGCGGGAGAGACCCAGTACTTC
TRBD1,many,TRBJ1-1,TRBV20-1,CSASPDRDAFF,TGCAGTGCTAGCCCAGACAGGGACGCTTTCTTT
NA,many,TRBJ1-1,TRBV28,CASRELGSMNTEAFF,TGTGCCAGCAGAGAGTTGGGCAGCATGAACACTGAAGCTTTCTTT
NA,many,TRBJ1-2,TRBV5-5,CASSLVPDVPYGYTF,TGTGCCAGCAGCTTGGTCCCGGACGTGCCTTATGGCTACACCTTC
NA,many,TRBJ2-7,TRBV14,CASSQETGPLNF,TGTGCCAGCAGCCAAGAAACAGGGCCGCTGAACTTC